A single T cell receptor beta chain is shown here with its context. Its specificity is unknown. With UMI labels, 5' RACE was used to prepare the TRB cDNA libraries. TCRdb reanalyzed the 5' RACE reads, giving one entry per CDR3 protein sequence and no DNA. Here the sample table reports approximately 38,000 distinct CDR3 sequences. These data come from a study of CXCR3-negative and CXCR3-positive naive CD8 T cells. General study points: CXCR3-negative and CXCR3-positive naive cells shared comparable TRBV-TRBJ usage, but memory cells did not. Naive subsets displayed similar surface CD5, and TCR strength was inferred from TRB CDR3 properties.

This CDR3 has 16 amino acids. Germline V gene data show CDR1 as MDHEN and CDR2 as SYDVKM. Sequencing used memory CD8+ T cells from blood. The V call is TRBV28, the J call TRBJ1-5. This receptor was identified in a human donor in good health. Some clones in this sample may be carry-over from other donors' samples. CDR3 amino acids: CASSMRIGRGRQPQHF.